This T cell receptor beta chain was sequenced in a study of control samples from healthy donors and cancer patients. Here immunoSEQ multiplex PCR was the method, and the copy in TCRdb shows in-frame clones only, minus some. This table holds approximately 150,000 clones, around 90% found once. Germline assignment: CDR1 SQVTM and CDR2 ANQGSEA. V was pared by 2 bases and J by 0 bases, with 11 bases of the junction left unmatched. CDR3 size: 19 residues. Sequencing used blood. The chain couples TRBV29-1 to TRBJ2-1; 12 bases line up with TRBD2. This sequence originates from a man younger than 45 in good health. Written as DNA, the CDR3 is TGCAGCGTTGAATCTAGCGGGGGGGCCGAGTACAGCTCCTACAATGAGCAGTTCTTC. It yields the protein CSVESSGGAEYSSYNEQFF.